The entry below gives a single T cell receptor beta chain sequence along with its context. Participants were placed into cohorts based on the clinical history they reported. This sample is drawn from a study of blood T cell repertoires in COVID-19. Study background: In each case, the material was cDNA or gDNA derived from T cells, B-cell-depleted T cells, or PBMCs.

Germline lookup yields CDR1 SGHNT and CDR2 YYREEE (reference sequence). V was shortened by 0 bases and J by 1 base, with 11 bases between the two germline ends. The CDR3 is made up of 15 amino acids. Profiling relied on immunoSEQ multiplex PCR, and the TCRdb table lists in-frame clones only, not all of them. The table has some 320,000 clones, nearly 90% seen once. Sequenced material: PBMCs or T cells enriched from blood (not recorded which). The V call is TRBV5-4, the J call TRBJ2-7; D possibly corresponds to TRBD2 (5 bases). The source of this sequence is a woman aged 50 to 60 who had been exposed to COVID-19. The CDR3 nucleotides are TGTGCCAGCAGCTTGGGCGGGCAGAAGTCCTACGAGCAGTACTTC. This gives the protein CASSLGGQKSYEQYF.